This T cell receptor beta chain is from a study of OX40 agonist ivuxolimab in advanced cancers. On the study more broadly: Dose-escalation subjects each had hepatocellular carcinoma, melanoma, renal cell or head and neck cancer. Averaging 60 years in age, with a range of about 23 to 90, the cohort was around 83% male. Findings of the study overall: The study did not work out the antigen specificity of the expanded peripheral T cells. CD8+ T cells were the subset that, on average, had more expanded clones than CD4+.

The ends were cut back, 1 base at V and 6 bases at J, with 14 bases in the middle. Germline assignment: CDR1 LGHNA and CDR2 YSLEER. The CDR3 extends over 15 amino acids. Sequenced by immunoSEQ multiplex PCR; TCRdb stores in-frame clones only, minus some. The repertoire consists of 65,000 to 80,000 clones, with about 80% occurring once and the leading ten covering around 0.51%. A remark on this clone: Its antigen is not identified.

The sample here was CD4+ or CD8+ T cells sorted from blood, taken in a trial of the OX40 agonist ivuxolimab. This TCR came from an adult with an advanced solid tumor such as melanoma, head and neck, liver or kidney cancer. The genes are TRBV4-3 and TRBJ2-3; the D gene is possibly TRBD2 (6 bases). The CDR3 nucleotides are TGCGCCAGCAGCCAAGGACGGGGGACCCCCGATACGCAGTATTTT. This encodes CASSQGRGTPDTQYF.